This T cell receptor beta chain was retrieved from a study of technical replicates of blood from several donors. In this sample, this clone turned up a few times. CDR1 SGHDT and CDR2 YYEEEE come from the germline V gene. V dropped 3 bases and J dropped 1 base, with 10 bases sitting between them. The CDR3 is made up of 14 amino acids. Assay: immunoSEQ multiplex PCR; the TCRdb copy retains only in-frame clones and omits some. The sample lists 85,000 to 100,000 clones; 90% to 97% were seen once. V and J are TRBV5-6 and TRBJ1-1; no firm D call. This clonotype originated in a human donor in good health. The material sequenced was T cells isolated from PBMCs. CDR3 protein: CASSSPTENTEAFF. As DNA, the CDR3 is TGTGCCAGCAGCTCGCCCACAGAGAACACTGAAGCTTTCTTT.